This is a list of T cell receptor beta chains from one sample in a study of blood T cell repertoires in COVID-19. Libraries were prepared by immunoSEQ multiplex PCR; TCRdb keeps only in-frame clonotypes and omits some of them. The repertoire consists of about 91,000 clones, with 60% to 85% occurring once and the leading ten covering about 6.4%. The sequencing sample was made of peripheral blood. The source is a man in his 70s with acute or convalescent COVID-19. The CDR3 runs from the conserved cysteine through the conserved F or W. A D gene is named only where the DNA matches it firmly. The listing skips clone size in some rows; elsewhere it reads once, few, many or a size class.

V gene,D gene,J gene,clone size,CDR3 protein,CDR3 DNA
TRBV11-2,NA,TRBJ1-5,NA,CASSPRTGNQPQHF,TGTGCCAGCAGCCCGCGGACGGGGAATCAGCCCCAGCATTTT
TRBV4-1,NA,TRBJ2-5,NA,CASSRDTAQETQYF,TGCGCCAGCAGCCGTGACACGGCGCAAGAGACCCAGTACTTC
TRBV2,NA,TRBJ1-3,NA,CASSASVIRDNSGNTIYF,TGTGCCAGCAGTGCCTCCGTTATCCGGGACAACTCTGGAAACACCATATATTTT
TRBV12-3/TRBV12-4,NA,TRBJ2-7,NA,CASSFQETYEQYF,TGTGCCAGCAGTTTTCAGGAAACCTACGAGCAGTACTTC
TRBV28,NA,TRBJ2-2,NA,CASSSDGVWGPNTGELFF,TGTGCCAGCAGTTCAGACGGGGTCTGGGGGCCGAACACCGGGGAGCTGTTTTTT
TRBV6-5,TRBD1,TRBJ1-2,NA,CASTYTGTGQYGYTF,TGTGCCAGCACTTATACCGGGACAGGGCAGTATGGCTACACCTTC
TRBV29-1,TRBD1,TRBJ1-2,NA,CSVPRGQSGYTF,TGCAGCGTGCCGAGGGGGCAAAGTGGCTACACCTTC
TRBV18,NA,TRBJ1-1,NA,CASLQGLDTEAFF,TGTGCCAGCCTTCAGGGGTTGGACACTGAAGCTTTCTTT
TRBV7-2,TRBD2,TRBJ2-1,NA,CASSQGLAGASPYNEQFF,TGTGCCAGCAGCCAGGGACTAGCGGGAGCATCCCCCTACAATGAGCAGTTCTTC
TRBV7-8,TRBD1,TRBJ1-5,NA,CASSPKTGTGTSRAGQPQHF,TGTGCCAGCAGCCCGAAAACCGGGACAGGGACCTCGAGGGCGGGACAGCCCCAGCATTTT
TRBV4-1,TRBD1,TRBJ2-2,NA,CASSQIGGWVNTGELFF,TGCGCCAGCAGCCAAATAGGGGGCTGGGTGAACACCGGGGAGCTGTTTTTT
TRBV10-3,NA,TRBJ1-1,NA,CAISDRSGNTEAFF,TGTGCCATCAGTGACAGGTCCGGGAACACTGAAGCTTTCTTT
TRBV5-1,NA,TRBJ1-3,NA,CASSPLPAGGGNTIYF,TGCGCCAGCAGCCCCCTCCCAGCAGGAGGGGGAAACACCATATATTTT
TRBV7-9,TRBD1,TRBJ1-1,NA,CASSPTGVTEAFF,TGTGCCAGCAGTCCAACAGGGGTTACTGAAGCTTTCTTT
TRBV5-1,NA,TRBJ2-2,NA,CASSSDSLGTGELFF,TGCGCCAGCAGCTCTGACAGTCTGGGGACCGGGGAGCTGTTTTTT
TRBV9,NA,TRBJ1-1,NA,CASSVVIGQMNTEAFF,TGTGCCAGCAGCGTAGTCATCGGACAAATGAACACTGAAGCTTTCTTT
TRBV5-4,NA,TRBJ1-1,NA,CASSLESGRNTEAFF,TGTGCCAGCAGCTTGGAGAGCGGCAGGAACACTGAAGCTTTCTTT
TRBV9,NA,TRBJ1-2,NA,CASSSGINYGYTF,TGTGCCAGCAGTAGCGGTATTAACTATGGCTACACCTTC
TRBV9,NA,TRBJ2-2,NA,CASLGANTGELFF,TGTGCCAGCCTGGGGGCAAACACCGGGGAGCTGTTTTTT
TRBV5-1,TRBD1,TRBJ2-7,NA,CASSQTTGGKQYF,TGCGCCAGCAGCCAGACTACAGGGGGCAAGCAGTACTTC
TRBV5-1,TRBD1,TRBJ1-4,few,CASSQTGMGEKLFF,TGCGCCAGCAGCCAGACAGGGATGGGCGAAAAACTGTTTTTT
TRBV2,NA,TRBJ1-5,few,CASSDQGKANQPQHF,TGTGCCAGCAGTGATCAGGGTAAGGCAAATCAGCCCCAGCATTTT
TRBV12-3/TRBV12-4,NA,TRBJ2-5,NA,CASRQEYQETQYF,TGTGCCAGCAGACAGGAGTACCAAGAGACCCAGTACTTC
TRBV30,NA,TRBJ1-6,few,CAWNPIGLTRPNSPLHF,TGTGCCTGGAACCCCATCGGACTTACACGGCCAAATTCACCCCTCCACTTT
TRBV19,NA,TRBJ2-7,NA,CASSMTGLISYEQYF,TGTGCCAGTAGTATGACAGGCCTGATCTCCTACGAGCAGTACTTC
TRBV10-2,NA,TRBJ2-1,once,CATGGGISYNEQFF,TGCGCCACCGGGGGAGGAATCTCCTACAATGAGCAGTTCTTC
TRBV28,TRBD1,TRBJ1-5,NA,CASNRQGARNQPQHF,TGTGCCAGCAATAGACAGGGGGCGCGGAATCAGCCCCAGCATTTT
TRBV7-6,NA,TRBJ1-6,NA,CASSLAAPGDHYNSPLHF,TGTGCCAGCAGCTTAGCCGCCCCAGGGGATCACTATAATTCACCCCTCCACTTT
TRBV3-1/TRBV3-2,NA,TRBJ2-7,NA,CASSRSYEQYF,TGTGCCAGCAGTCGGTCCTACGAGCAGTACTTC
TRBV5-4,NA,TRBJ2-3,NA,CASSDRAGDDTQYF,TGTGCCAGCAGCGACCGGGCAGGGGACGATACGCAGTATTTT